Given below is one T cell receptor (beta chain) in context. These data belong to a study of blood T cells in healthy people across ages. This CDR3 is 15 amino acids long. Trimming pared 4 bases from V and 6 bases from J, leaving 15 bases between. Germline values: CDR1 LGHDT, CDR2 YNNKEL (reference sequence). A second PCR of about 7 to 11 cycles used a sample-barcoded 5' primer and a J-beta primer mix. TCRdb reprocessed the 5' RACE reads with MiXCR, giving one entry per CDR3 protein. The data show about 970,000 distinct CDR3 sequences, roughly 47% seen once. The receptor's source is a woman aged 60-75 years in good health. V and J are TRBV3-1 and TRBJ1-4, with D possibly matching TRBD1 (5 bases). Sequencing used blood. The CDR3 DNA sequence: TGTGCCAGCAGCCGCAGGACACAAAAGGATGAAAAACTGTTTTTT. Translating gives CASSRRTQKDEKLFF.